Detailed here is one T cell receptor (beta chain). The sample originates from a study of T cells in localized non-small cell lung cancer. The length of the CDR3 is 16 residues. With 0 bases removed from V and 10 bases from J, the gap between germline ends came to 19 bases. Germline V CDR1 and CDR2: MGHRA, YSYEKL. Sequencing used immunoSEQ multiplex PCR; TCRdb keeps in-frame clones, though not all of them. In the table there are 7,000 to 10,000 clones, about 60% of which are singletons. The rearrangement joins TRBV4-1 to TRBJ1-3, with D perhaps TRBD1 (6 bases). Sequences were derived from lymph node tissue, sampled before any cancer treatment. This TCR was recovered from a male donor at least 60 years old with stage I squamous cell lung carcinoma. The CDR3 here is CASSQDTGTTYRTIYF. CDR3 in DNA: TGCGCCAGCAGCCAAGATACCGGGACAACATATAGGACCATATATTTT.